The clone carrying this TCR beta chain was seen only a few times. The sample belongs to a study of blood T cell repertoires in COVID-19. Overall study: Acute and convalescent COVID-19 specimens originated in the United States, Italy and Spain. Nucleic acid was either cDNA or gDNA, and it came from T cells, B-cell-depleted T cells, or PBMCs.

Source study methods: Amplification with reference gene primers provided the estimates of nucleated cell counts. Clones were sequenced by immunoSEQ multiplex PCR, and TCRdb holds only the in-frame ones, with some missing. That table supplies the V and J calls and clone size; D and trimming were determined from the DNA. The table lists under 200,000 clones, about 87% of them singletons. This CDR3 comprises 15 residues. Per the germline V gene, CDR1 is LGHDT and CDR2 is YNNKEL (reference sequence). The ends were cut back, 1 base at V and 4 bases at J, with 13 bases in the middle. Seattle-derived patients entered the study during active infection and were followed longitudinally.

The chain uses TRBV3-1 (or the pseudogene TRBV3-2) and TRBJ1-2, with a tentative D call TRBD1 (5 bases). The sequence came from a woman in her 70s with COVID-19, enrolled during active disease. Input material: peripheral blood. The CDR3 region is CASSQGAGPFYGYTF. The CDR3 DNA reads TGTGCCAGCAGCCAAGGGGCAGGGCCCTTCTATGGCTACACCTTC.